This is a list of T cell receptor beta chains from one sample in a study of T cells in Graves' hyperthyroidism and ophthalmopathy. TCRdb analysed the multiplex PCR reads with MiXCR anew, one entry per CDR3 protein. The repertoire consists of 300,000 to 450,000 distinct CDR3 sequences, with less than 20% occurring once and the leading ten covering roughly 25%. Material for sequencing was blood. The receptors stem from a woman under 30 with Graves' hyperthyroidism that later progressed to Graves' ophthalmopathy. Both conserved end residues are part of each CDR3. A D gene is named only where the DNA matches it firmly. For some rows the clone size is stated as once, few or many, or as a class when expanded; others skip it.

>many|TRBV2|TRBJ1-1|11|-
CASRGARGAFF
TGTGCCAGCAGGGGGGCGCGAGGCGCTTTCTTT
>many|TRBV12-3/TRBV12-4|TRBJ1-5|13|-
CASTSISRQPQHF
TGTGCCAGCACCTCAATTTCCCGGCAGCCCCAGCATTTT
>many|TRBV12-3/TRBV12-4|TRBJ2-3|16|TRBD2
CASSPRLAGPPDTQYF
TGTGCCAGCAGTCCAAGACTAGCGGGACCTCCAGATACGCAGTATTTT
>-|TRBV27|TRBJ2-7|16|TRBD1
CASSLSGQGARYEQYF
TGTGCCAGCAGTCTTTCCGGACAGGGGGCTAGATACGAGCAGTACTTC
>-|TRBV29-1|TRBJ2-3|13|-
CSVAGDRTYTQYF
TGCAGCGTTGCGGGGGATAGGACATATACGCAGTATTTT
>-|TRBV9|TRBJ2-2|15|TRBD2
CASSVGGGDTGELFF
TGTGCCAGCAGCGTAGGGGGGGGGGACACCGGGGAGCTGTTTTTT
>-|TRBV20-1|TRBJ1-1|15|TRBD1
CSATIRDRGSTEAFF
TGCAGTGCTACAATCCGGGACAGGGGTTCCACTGAAGCTTTCTTT
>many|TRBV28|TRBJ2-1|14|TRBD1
CASSPDRVDNEQFF
TGTGCCAGCAGTCCCGACAGGGTGGACAATGAGCAGTTCTTC
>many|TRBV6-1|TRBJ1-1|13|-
CASSAGWDIEAFF
TGTGCCAGCTCGGCCGGTTGGGATATTGAAGCTTTCTTT
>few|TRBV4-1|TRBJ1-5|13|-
CASSKKGDQPQHF
TGCGCCAGCAGCAAGAAAGGAGATCAGCCCCAGCATTTT
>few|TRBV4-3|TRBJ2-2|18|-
CASSQEGMTGVNTGELFF
TGCGCCAGCAGCCAAGAAGGGATGACAGGAGTGAACACCGGGGAGCTGTTTTTT
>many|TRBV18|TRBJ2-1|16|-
CASSPPLAATYNEQFF
TGTGCCAGCTCACCACCTTTAGCGGCCACCTACAATGAGCAGTTCTTC
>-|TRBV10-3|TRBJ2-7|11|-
CAIREAGEQYF
TGTGCCATCAGGGAGGCTGGCGAGCAGTACTTC
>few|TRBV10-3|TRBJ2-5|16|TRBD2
CAISEGLAGGQETQYF
TGTGCCATCAGTGAGGGACTAGCGGGAGGACAAGAGACCCAGTACTTC
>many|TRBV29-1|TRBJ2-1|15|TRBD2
CSVDGAGGPGNEQFF
TGCAGCGTAGATGGAGCGGGAGGGCCGGGCAATGAGCAGTTCTTC
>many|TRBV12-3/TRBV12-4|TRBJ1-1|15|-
CASSLESGGGTEAFF
TGTGCCAGCAGTTTAGAGTCCGGGGGCGGCACTGAAGCTTTCTTT
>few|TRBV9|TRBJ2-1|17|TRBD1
CASSPGQGALNYNEQFF
TGTGCCAGCAGTCCCGGACAGGGGGCGTTAAATTACAATGAGCAGTTCTTC
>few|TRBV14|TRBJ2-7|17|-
CASSHLGGGRSSYEQYF
TGTGCCAGCAGCCATCTCGGTGGGGGCAGGAGCTCCTACGAGCAGTACTTC
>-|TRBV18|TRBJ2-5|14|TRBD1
CASSPRQGTETQYF
TGTGCCAGCTCACCCCGACAGGGTACAGAGACCCAGTACTTC
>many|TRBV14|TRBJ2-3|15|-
CASSQEDKFTDTQYF
TGTGCCAGCAGCCAAGAGGACAAGTTCACAGATACGCAGTATTTT
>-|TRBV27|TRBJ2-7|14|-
CASSQGTIPYEQYF
TGTGCCAGCAGTCAAGGGACGATCCCCTACGAGCAGTACTTC
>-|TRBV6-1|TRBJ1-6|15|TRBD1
CASRTGQGYNSPLHF
TGTGCCAGCAGGACGGGACAGGGGTATAATTCACCCCTCCACTTT
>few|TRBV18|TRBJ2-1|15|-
CASSPERNPYNEQFF
TGTGCCAGCTCGCCAGAGCGGAACCCCTACAATGAGCAGTTCTTC
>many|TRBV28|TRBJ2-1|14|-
CASSLYEGFNEQFF
TGTGCCAGCAGTTTATATGAGGGTTTCAATGAGCAGTTCTTC
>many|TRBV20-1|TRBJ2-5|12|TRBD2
CSARGGYETQYF
TGCAGTGCTAGGGGGGGGTACGAGACCCAGTACTTC
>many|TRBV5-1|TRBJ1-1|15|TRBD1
CASSITGTGNTEAFF
TGCGCCAGCAGCATAACCGGGACAGGGAACACTGAAGCTTTCTTT
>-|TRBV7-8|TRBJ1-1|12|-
CASSLDVYEAFF
TGTGCCAGCAGCTTAGACGTGTACGAAGCTTTCTTT
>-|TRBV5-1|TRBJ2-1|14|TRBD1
CASSIGTGSHEQFF
TGCGCCAGCAGCATCGGGACAGGGTCCCATGAGCAGTTCTTC
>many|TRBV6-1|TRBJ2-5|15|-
CASSSSGGNSETQYF
TGTGCCAGCAGTTCCAGTGGGGGCAATTCGGAGACCCAGTACTTC
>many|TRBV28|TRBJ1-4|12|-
CVSRTIGEKLFF
TGTGTCAGCCGGACAATTGGTGAAAAACTGTTTTTT
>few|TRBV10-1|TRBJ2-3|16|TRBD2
CASSESLAGATDTQYF
TGCGCCAGCAGTGAGTCGCTAGCGGGAGCCACAGATACGCAGTATTTT
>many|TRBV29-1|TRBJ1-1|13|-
CSVSVGMNTEAFF
TGCAGCGTTTCGGTTGGCATGAACACTGAAGCTTTCTTT
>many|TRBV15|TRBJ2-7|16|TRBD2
CATSSGRTSGEREQYF
TGTGCCACCAGCAGTGGAAGGACTAGCGGCGAACGGGAGCAGTACTTC
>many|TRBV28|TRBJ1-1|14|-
CASSFGQVLSEAFF
TGTGCCAGCAGTTTCGGGCAGGTTTTATCTGAAGCTTTCTTT
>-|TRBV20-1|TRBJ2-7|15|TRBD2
CSADSGSGGGGEQYF
TGCAGTGCCGATAGCGGGAGTGGGGGTGGGGGCGAGCAGTACTTC